A single sample gave rise to the 23 T cell receptor beta chains below, sequenced in a study of blood T cell repertoires in COVID-19. TCRdb's table, derived via immunoSEQ multiplex PCR, lists solely in-frame clones and lacks some. The sample contains some 150,000 clones, 80% of which appear only once. The sample taken for sequencing was peripheral blood. Receptor source: a man aged 55-75 years with acute or convalescent COVID-19.

This chain links TRBV9 with TRBJ2-1; 12 bases map to TRBD2. The CDR3 is made up of 16 amino acids. CDR1 and CDR2 from the germline V gene are SGDLS and YYNGEE. V lost 0 bases to trimming and J lost 10 bases; unmatched junction nucleotides: 8. CDR3 residues: CASSVAGTSGLNEQFF. CDR3 sequence (DNA): TGTGCCAGCAGCGTAGCTGGGACTAGCGGGCTCAACGAGCAGTTCTTC. The variable domain in full, with the rest retrieved from reference TRBV9 and TRBJ2-1, is DSGVTQTPKHLITATGQRVTLRCSPRSGDLSVYWYQQSLDQGLQFLIQYYNGEERAKGNILERFSAQQFPDLHSELNLSSLELGDSALYFCASSVAGTSGLNEQFFGPGTRLTVL.

This sequence joins TRBV27 and TRBJ1-1; TRBD1 might be the D (5 bases). CDR1 and CDR2 from the germline V gene are MNHEY and SMNVEV (reference sequence). The CDR3 is 16 amino acids. V was clipped by 2 bases and J by 0 bases, with 13 bases between them. CDR3 sequence reads: CASSLGGAPMNTEAFF. CDR3 sequence (DNA): TGTGCCAGCAGTTTAGGAGGGGCGCCCATGAACACTGAAGCTTTCTTT.

This clone was counted between two and nine times. V and J are TRBV7-8 and TRBJ1-6; D call uncertain. V shed 4 bases and J shed 8 bases, with 9 bases lying between them. The CDR3 runs to 13 residues. Germline values: CDR1 SGHVS, CDR2 FQNEAQ. The CDR3 DNA reads TGTGCCAGCAGCTCCGTATTTGATTCACCCCTCCACTTT. Its translation is CASSSVFDSPLHF. The full variable domain, with the rest looked up from reference TRBV7-8 and TRBJ1-6, is GAGVSQSPRYKVAKRGQDVALRCDPISGHVSLFWYQQALGQGPEFLTYFQNEAQLDKSGLPSDRFFAERPEGSVSTLKIQRTQQEDSAVYLCASSSVFDSPLHFGNGTRLTVT.

The genes are TRBV5-4 and TRBJ2-5; D might be TRBD2 (6 bases). The germline CDR1 and CDR2 sequences are SGHNT and YYREEE (reference sequence). The CDR3 sequence is 13 residues long. V gave up 5 bases and J gave up 1 base, with 9 bases separating them. Here the CDR3 DNA reads TGTGCCAGCAGGGGGGGTGTCCAAGAGACCCAGTACTTC. This encodes CASRGGVQETQYF. Complete variable domain (other parts from reference TRBV5-4 and TRBJ2-5): ETGVTQSPTHLIKTRGQQVTLRCSSQSGHNTVSWYQQALGQGPQFIFQYYREEENGRGNFPPRFSGLQFPNYSSELNVNALELDDSALYLCASRGGVQETQYFGPGTRLLVL.

The table lists this clone with a few counts. The chain couples TRBV7-2 to TRBJ2-7; TRBD2 matches at 9 bases. V trimming: 5 bases; J trimming: 7 bases; junction bases outside the gene matches: 12. This CDR3 is 15 amino acids long. Germline CDR1 is SGHTA and CDR2 is FQGNSA. DNA for the CDR3: TGTGCCAGCAGCATCTGGCGGGGGGGCGGTGTAGAGCAGTACTTC. As protein: CASSIWRGGGVEQYF.

The chain carries TRBV11-2 and TRBJ2-1, with a possible D match to TRBD2 (7 bases). This CDR3 is 16 amino acids long. From germline, CDR1 is SGHAT and CDR2 FQNNGV. V was trimmed by 1 base and J by 6 bases, leaving 16 bases between them. The CDR3 protein is CASSLGGGRAGNEQFF. CDR3 coding DNA: TGTGCCAGCAGCTTAGGGGGGGGCCGCGCCGGCAATGAGCAGTTCTTC.

The rearrangement joins TRBV7-2 to TRBJ2-5; tentatively, D is TRBD1 (5 bases). Germline-derived CDR1 and CDR2 are SGHTA and FQGNSA. Trimming removed 1 base from V and 7 bases from J, with 10 bases in between. The CDR3 contains 13 residues. The CDR3 reads CASSLGRDATQYF. CDR3 DNA: TGTGCCAGCAGCTTAGGCAGGGATGCGACCCAGTACTTC.

This sequence joins TRBV25-1 and TRBJ1-2; 7 bases align to TRBD1. CDR1 is MGHDK, CDR2 SYGVNS, per germline. V lost 1 base to trimming and J lost 5 bases; unmatched junction nucleotides: 10. This CDR3 is 16 amino acids long. CDR3: CASSESGDREVYGYTF. In nucleotides, the CDR3 is TGTGCCAGCAGTGAATCGGGAGACAGGGAAGTTTATGGCTACACCTTC.

The chain has TRBV19 and TRBJ2-1; 7 bases match TRBD2. J lost 13 bases, V lost 1 base, and 7 bases had no gene match. This CDR3 spans 13 amino acids. From germline, CDR1 is LNHDA and CDR2 SQIVND (reference sequence). The CDR3 is CASSIGASGLQFF. The CDR3 region has the DNA TGTGCCAGTAGTATAGGCGCTAGCGGCCTTCAGTTCTTC.

The table lists this clone with a few counts. The V call is TRBV2, the J call TRBJ1-6, with unresolved D. V was cut by 5 bases and J by 3 bases, with 11 bases left in between. The germline CDR1 and CDR2 sequences are SNHLY and FYNNEI. This CDR3 has 15 residues. This CDR3 is CASSPSAGYNSPLHF. CDR3 coding DNA: TGTGCCAGCAGTCCGTCGGCAGGCTATAATTCACCCCTCCACTTT.

The chain joins TRBV10-2 to TRBJ2-3; perhaps TRBD2 as D (6 bases). CDR3 length: 14 amino acids. V lost 7 bases and J lost 4, with 15 bases in between. Germline V gives CDR1 WSHSY, CDR2 SAAADI. CDR3 region: CASNQRALADTQYF. In DNA, the CDR3 is TGCGCCAGCAACCAGCGGGCCCTGGCAGATACGCAGTATTTT.

The chain links TRBV7-2 to TRBJ1-1; D not resolved. Trimming removed 8 bases from V and 1 base from J, with 14 bases in between. Germline assignment: CDR1 SGHTA and CDR2 FQGNSA. This CDR3 is 14 amino acids long. CDR3 in amino acids: CASLSGASNTEAFF. CDR3 sequence (DNA): TGTGCCAGCCTAAGCGGAGCCTCGAACACTGAAGCTTTCTTT.

Remarks on this clone: Different DNA sequences within this sample yield the same CDR3. V and J are TRBV5-6 and TRBJ1-5; a weak D match, TRBD1 (5 bases). This CDR3 comprises 12 residues. The V gene lost 3 bases and the J gene lost 7 bases, with 8 bases spanning the gap. Germline V lookup: CDR1 SGHDT, CDR2 YYEEEE. Written as DNA, the CDR3 is TGTGCCAGCAGCTGGGGGGGGCAGCCCCAGCATTTT. It yields the protein CASSWGGQPQHF.

The rearrangement joins TRBV6-5 to TRBJ2-1; TRBD1 matches at 7 bases. The germline V gene encodes CDR1 MNHEY and CDR2 SVGAGI. CDR3 length: 14 amino acids. V lost 6 bases and J lost 4; bases outside the gene matches: 6. The CDR3 sequence is CASRKQGKYNEQFF. CDR3 nucleotide sequence: TGTGCCAGCAGGAAACAGGGGAAATACAATGAGCAGTTCTTC.

The chain joins TRBV24-1 to TRBJ1-2; TRBD1 might be the D (5 bases). CDR1 and CDR2 from the germline V gene are KGHDR and SFDVKD. V was cut by 9 bases and J by 2 bases, with 12 bases left in between. This CDR3 spans 13 amino acids. The CDR3 here is CATHPGGNYGYTF. In DNA, the CDR3 is TGTGCCACCCATCCGGGGGGGAACTATGGCTACACCTTC.

The V and J genes are TRBV5-6 and TRBJ1-1; tentative D call: TRBD1 (5 bases). The germline gives CDR1 SGHDT, CDR2 YYEEEE. The germline V and J ends were trimmed by 6 bases and 11 bases, with 23 bases remaining between them. This CDR3 is built from 14 residues. DNA for the CDR3: TGTGCCAGCACCGAGATTGGGGACTCGAAGCGGGCTTTCTTT. This sequence encodes CASTEIGDSKRAFF.

The chain combines TRBV18 with TRBJ1-1; no clear D. Per germline, CDR1 KGHSH and CDR2 LQKENI. The V end lost 1 base, the J end lost 4 bases, and 19 bases lay between the germline ends. This CDR3 is 17 amino acids long. This CDR3 is CASSPREAALRATEAFF. CDR3 bases: TGTGCCAGCTCACCACGTGAAGCAGCACTAAGAGCCACTGAAGCTTTCTTT.

V gene TRBV6-4 combines with J gene TRBJ1-5, with 7 positions matching TRBD1. The germline gives CDR1 MRHNA, CDR2 SNTAGT. V was clipped by 7 bases and J by 3 bases; unmatched bases: 6. This CDR3 comprises 14 residues. CDR3 loop: CASIWTGVNQPQHF. CDR3 bases: TGTGCCAGCATATGGACAGGAGTCAATCAGCCCCAGCATTTT.

The chain is built from TRBV5-1 and TRBJ2-7; TRBD1 might be the D (6 bases). Trimming removed 0 bases from V and 6 bases from J, with 19 bases in between. This CDR3 region has 16 residues. CDR1 and CDR2 from the germline V gene are SGHRS and YFSETQ. The CDR3 loop is CASSLDPDSALREQYF. CDR3 sequence (DNA): TGCGCCAGCAGCTTGGATCCGGACAGTGCTCTCCGCGAGCAGTACTTC.

The chain employs TRBV12-5 and TRBJ2-3; 12 positions match TRBD2. Trimming cost V 7 bases and J 0 bases; bases outside gene matches: 8. The CDR3 totals 17 residues. Per germline, CDR1 LGHNT and CDR2 FRNRAP. The CDR3 sequence is CASAPTSGGLSTDTQYF. In nucleotides, the CDR3 is TGTGCTAGTGCCCCCACTAGCGGGGGGCTCAGCACAGATACGCAGTATTTT.

V is TRBV4-2 and J is TRBJ1-2; 7 positions match TRBD1. Germline trimming cut 0 bases from V and 5 bases from J; bases unmatched to any gene: 9. The CDR3 length is 16 residues. The germline V gene encodes CDR1 LGHNA and CDR2 YNFKEQ. The CDR3 DNA reads TGTGCCAGCAGCCAAGATAGGTTGGAGGGGGCGTATGGCTACACCTTC. It yields the protein CASSQDRLEGAYGYTF.

The gene calls are TRBV5-6 and TRBJ1-2, with TRBD1 identical over 8 bases. Germline CDR1 and CDR2: SGHDT and YYEEEE. This CDR3 comprises 15 residues. The V segment lost 4 bases and the J segment 6 bases; nucleotides outside the gene matches: 11. CDR3 loop: CASSRHGTGKDGYTF. DNA for the CDR3: TGTGCCAGCAGCCGACACGGGACAGGAAAAGATGGCTACACCTTC.

The V call is TRBV5-1, the J call TRBJ1-3; D not resolved. This CDR3 region has 14 residues. Germline V lookup: CDR1 SGHRS, CDR2 YFSETQ. Trimming cost V 4 bases and J 2 bases, with 10 bases left between them. CDR3: CASSPQGAGNTIYF. CDR3 in DNA: TGCGCCAGCAGCCCCCAAGGAGCTGGAAACACCATATATTTT.